Listed here is a single TCR beta chain. Its antigen is undetermined. Germline V gives CDR1 SGHRS, CDR2 YFSETQ. The V gene lost 5 bases and the J gene lost 2 bases, with 17 bases spanning the gap. This CDR3 comprises 16 residues. It was with a sample-barcoded 5' primer and a J-beta primer mix that a second PCR of roughly 7 to 12 cycles was run. A tag from a template-switch adaptor with 12 random nucleotides marked each cDNA molecule. TCRdb used MiXCR to reprocess the 5' RACE reads, holding one entry per CDR3 protein. The table shows about 780,000 distinct CDR3 sequences, with around 68% occurring only once. These data are taken from a study of blood T cells in healthy people across ages. Study-level findings and limits: Diversity figures derived from one million T cells were judged to underestimate the true value. As age increased, TCR beta diversity per million T cells fell in a roughly linear fashion.

The gene calls are TRBV5-1 and TRBJ2-1, with a weak D call TRBD1 (6 bases). The clonotype comes from a young man in good health. Sequencing used blood. The CDR3 DNA reads as TGCGCCAGCAGTTCCTCACAGGGTTGGCCCTACAATGAGCAGTTCTTC. This translates into CASSSSQGWPYNEQFF.